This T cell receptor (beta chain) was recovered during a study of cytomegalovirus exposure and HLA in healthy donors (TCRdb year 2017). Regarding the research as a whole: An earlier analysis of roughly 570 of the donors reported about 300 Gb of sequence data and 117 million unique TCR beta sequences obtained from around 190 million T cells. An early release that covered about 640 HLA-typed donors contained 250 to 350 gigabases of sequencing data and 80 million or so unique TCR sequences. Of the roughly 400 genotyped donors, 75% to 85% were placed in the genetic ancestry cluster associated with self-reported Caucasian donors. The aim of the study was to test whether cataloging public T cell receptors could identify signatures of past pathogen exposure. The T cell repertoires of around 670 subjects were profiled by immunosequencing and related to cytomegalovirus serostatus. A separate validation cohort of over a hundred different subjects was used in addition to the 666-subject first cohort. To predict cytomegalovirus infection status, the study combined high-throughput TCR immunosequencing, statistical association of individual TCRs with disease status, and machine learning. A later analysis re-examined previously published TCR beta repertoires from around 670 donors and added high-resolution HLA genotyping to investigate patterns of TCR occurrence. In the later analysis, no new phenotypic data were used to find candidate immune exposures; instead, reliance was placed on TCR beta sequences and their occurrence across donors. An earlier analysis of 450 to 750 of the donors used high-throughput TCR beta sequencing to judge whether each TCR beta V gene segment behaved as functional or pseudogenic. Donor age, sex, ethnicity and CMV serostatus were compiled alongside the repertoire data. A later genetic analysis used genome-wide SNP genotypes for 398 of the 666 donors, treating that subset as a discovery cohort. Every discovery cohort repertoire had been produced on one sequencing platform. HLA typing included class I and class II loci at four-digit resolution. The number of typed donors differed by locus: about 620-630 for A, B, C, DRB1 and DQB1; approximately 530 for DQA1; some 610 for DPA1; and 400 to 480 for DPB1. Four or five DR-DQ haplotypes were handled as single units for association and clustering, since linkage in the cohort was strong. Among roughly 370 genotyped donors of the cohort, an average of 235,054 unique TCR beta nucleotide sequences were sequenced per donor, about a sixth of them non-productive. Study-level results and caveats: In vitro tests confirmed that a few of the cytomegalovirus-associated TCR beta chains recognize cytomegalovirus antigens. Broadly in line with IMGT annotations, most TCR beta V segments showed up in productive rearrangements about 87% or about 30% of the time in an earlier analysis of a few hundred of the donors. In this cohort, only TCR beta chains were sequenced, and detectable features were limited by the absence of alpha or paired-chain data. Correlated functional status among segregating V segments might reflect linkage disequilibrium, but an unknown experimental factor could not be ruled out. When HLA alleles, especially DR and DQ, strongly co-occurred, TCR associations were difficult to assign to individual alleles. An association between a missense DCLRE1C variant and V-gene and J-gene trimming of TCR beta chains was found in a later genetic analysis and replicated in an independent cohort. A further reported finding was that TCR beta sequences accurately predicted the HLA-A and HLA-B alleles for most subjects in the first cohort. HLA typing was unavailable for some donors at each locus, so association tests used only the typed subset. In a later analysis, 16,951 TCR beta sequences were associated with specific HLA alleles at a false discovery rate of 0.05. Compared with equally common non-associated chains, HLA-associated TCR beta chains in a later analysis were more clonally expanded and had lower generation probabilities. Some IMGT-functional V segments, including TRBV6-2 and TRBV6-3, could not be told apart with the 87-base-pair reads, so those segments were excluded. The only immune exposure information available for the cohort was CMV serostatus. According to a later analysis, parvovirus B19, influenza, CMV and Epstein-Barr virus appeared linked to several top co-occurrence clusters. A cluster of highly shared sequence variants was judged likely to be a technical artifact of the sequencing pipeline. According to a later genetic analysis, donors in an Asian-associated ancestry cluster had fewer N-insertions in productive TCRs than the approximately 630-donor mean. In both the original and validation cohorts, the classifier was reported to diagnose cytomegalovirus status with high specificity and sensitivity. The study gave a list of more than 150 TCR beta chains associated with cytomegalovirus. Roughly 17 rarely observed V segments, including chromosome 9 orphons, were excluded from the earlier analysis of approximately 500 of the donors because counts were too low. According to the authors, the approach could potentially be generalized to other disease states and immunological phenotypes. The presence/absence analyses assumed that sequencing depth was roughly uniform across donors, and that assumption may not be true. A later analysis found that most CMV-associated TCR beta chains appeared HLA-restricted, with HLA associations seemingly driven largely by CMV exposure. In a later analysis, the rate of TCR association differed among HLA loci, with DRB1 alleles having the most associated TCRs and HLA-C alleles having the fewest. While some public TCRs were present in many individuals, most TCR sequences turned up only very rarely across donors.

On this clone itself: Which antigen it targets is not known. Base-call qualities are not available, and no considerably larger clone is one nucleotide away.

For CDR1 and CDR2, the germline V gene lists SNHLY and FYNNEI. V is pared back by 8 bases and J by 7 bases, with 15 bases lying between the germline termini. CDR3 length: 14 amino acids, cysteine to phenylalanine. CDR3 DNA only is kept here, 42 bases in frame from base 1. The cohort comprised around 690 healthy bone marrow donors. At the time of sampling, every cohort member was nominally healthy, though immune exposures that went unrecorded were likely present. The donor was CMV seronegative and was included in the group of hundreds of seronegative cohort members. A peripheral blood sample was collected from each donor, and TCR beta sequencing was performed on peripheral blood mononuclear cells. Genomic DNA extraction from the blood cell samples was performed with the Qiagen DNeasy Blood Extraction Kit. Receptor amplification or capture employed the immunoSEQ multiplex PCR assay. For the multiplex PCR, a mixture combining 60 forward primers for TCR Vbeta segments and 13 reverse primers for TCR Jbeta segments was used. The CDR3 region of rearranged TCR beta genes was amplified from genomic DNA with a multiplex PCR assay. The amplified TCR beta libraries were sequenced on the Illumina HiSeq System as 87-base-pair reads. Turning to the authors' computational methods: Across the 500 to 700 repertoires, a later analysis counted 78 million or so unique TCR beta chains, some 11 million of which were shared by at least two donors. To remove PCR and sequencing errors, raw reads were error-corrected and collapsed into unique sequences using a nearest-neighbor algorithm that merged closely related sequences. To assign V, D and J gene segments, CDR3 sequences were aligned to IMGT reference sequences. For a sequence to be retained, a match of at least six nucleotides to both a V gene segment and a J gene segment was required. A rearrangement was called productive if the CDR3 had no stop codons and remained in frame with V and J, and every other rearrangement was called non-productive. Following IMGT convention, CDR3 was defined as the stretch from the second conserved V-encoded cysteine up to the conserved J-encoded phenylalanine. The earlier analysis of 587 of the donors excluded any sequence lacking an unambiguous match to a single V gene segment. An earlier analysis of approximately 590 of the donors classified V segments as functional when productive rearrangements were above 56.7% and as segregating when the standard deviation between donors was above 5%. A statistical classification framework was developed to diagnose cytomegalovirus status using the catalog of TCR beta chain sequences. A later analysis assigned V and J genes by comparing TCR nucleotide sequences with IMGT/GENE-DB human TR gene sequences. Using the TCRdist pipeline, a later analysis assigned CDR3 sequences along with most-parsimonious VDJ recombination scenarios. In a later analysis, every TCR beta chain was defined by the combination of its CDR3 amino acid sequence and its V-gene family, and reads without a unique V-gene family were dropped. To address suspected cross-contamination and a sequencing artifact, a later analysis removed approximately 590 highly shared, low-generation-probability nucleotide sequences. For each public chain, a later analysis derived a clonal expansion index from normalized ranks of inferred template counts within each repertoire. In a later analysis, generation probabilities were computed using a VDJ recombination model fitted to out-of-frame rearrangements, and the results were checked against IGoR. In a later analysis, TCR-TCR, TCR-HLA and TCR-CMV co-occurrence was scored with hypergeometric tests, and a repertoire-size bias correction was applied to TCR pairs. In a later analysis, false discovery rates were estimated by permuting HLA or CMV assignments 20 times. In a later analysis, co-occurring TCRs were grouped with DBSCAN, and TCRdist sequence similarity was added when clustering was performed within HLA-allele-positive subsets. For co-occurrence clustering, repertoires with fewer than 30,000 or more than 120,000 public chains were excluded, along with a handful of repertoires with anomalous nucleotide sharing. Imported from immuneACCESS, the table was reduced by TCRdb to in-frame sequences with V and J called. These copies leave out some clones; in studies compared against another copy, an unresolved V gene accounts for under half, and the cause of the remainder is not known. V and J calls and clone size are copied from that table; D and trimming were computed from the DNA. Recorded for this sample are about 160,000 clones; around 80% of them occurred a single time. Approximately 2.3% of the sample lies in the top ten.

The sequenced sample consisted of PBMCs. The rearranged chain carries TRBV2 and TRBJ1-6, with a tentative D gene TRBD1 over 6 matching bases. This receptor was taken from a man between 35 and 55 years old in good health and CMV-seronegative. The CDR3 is CASARTVQNSPLHF. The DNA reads TGTGCCAGCGCTCGGACAGTCCAAAATTCACCCCTCCACTTT.